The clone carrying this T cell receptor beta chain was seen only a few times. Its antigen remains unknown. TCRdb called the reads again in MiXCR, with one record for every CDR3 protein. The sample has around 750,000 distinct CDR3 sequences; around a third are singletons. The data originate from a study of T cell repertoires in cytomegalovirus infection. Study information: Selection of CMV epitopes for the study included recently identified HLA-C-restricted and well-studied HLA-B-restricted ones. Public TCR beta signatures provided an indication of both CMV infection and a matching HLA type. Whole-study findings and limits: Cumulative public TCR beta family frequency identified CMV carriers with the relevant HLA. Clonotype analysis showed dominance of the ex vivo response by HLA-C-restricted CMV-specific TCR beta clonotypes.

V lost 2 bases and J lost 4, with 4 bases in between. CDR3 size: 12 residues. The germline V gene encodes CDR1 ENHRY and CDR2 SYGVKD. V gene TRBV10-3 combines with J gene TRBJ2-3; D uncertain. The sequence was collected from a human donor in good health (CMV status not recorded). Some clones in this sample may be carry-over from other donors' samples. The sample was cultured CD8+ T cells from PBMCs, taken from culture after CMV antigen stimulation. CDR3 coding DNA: TGTGCCATCAGTGAGGGAGCAGATACGCAGTATTTT. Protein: CAISEGADTQYF.